This is a list of T cell receptor beta chains from one sample in a study of T-cell memory formation after mild COVID-19. TCRdb reanalysed the 5' RACE reads using MiXCR and keeps one entry per CDR3 protein. The profile shows approximately 450,000 distinct CDR3 sequences, roughly 18% of them singletons. Sample: PBMCs or a T cell subset sorted from them (not recorded which). Source of these receptors: an adult woman who had mild COVID-19 (a few samples of this study predate the infection). Cell type and time point are not known. The conserved cysteine and the conserved F or W are not part of the CDR3 here. Fields, in order: J gene, V gene, clone size, CDR3 protein. Rows give clone size only sometimes, using once, few, many, or a class for an expanded clone.

j_call: TRBJ2-1; v_call: TRBV24-1; clone_size: .; cdr3_aa: ATSGTGRSSYNEQF
j_call: TRBJ1-1; v_call: TRBV5-1; clone_size: many; cdr3_aa: ASSLVGQGFTEAF
j_call: TRBJ2-5; v_call: TRBV7-2; clone_size: many; cdr3_aa: ASSLGGLAGWKTQY
j_call: TRBJ2-3; v_call: TRBV7-2; clone_size: few; cdr3_aa: ASSLGTGLVSGTDTQY
j_call: TRBJ1-2; v_call: TRBV28; clone_size: few; cdr3_aa: ASSFVQGSRGYT
j_call: TRBJ1-3; v_call: TRBV9; clone_size: few; cdr3_aa: ASSVGDISGNTIY
j_call: TRBJ2-1; v_call: TRBV30; clone_size: .; cdr3_aa: AWSVFGRGSL
j_call: TRBJ1-2; v_call: TRBV7-6; clone_size: .; cdr3_aa: ASRAGGADGYT
j_call: TRBJ1-6; v_call: TRBV20-1; clone_size: few; cdr3_aa: SAIGGGNSPLH
j_call: TRBJ2-3; v_call: TRBV27; clone_size: many; cdr3_aa: ASSLTGTRTDTQY
j_call: TRBJ2-6; v_call: TRBV19; clone_size: .; cdr3_aa: ASSQSDSGANVLT
j_call: TRBJ2-2; v_call: TRBV2; clone_size: few; cdr3_aa: ASSGDGLTGELF
j_call: TRBJ1-2; v_call: TRBV7-9; clone_size: .; cdr3_aa: ASSLTGKVHT
j_call: TRBJ1-1; v_call: TRBV30; clone_size: .; cdr3_aa: AYEKTGRNTEAF
j_call: TRBJ2-1; v_call: TRBV5-1; clone_size: few; cdr3_aa: ASSREGTSRILF
j_call: TRBJ2-5; v_call: TRBV7-2; clone_size: .; cdr3_aa: ASSILTGSQETQY
j_call: TRBJ2-7; v_call: TRBV9; clone_size: few; cdr3_aa: ASSVGGSEAYEQY
j_call: TRBJ1-5; v_call: TRBV10-3; clone_size: few; cdr3_aa: AIKRTGDSNQPQH
j_call: TRBJ2-1; v_call: TRBV7-9; clone_size: few; cdr3_aa: ASHRGSPRSYNEQF
j_call: TRBJ2-3; v_call: TRBV4-1; clone_size: .; cdr3_aa: ASSQVSRGTDTQY
j_call: TRBJ2-1; v_call: TRBV27; clone_size: .; cdr3_aa: ASSLRVDWVYNEQF
j_call: TRBJ2-7; v_call: TRBV20-1; clone_size: .; cdr3_aa: SAFDRNLYEQY
j_call: TRBJ2-7; v_call: TRBV7-9; clone_size: few; cdr3_aa: ASRPGQWSSYEQY
j_call: TRBJ2-5; v_call: TRBV5-1; clone_size: .; cdr3_aa: ASSLASGNEETQY
j_call: TRBJ2-1; v_call: TRBV10-2; clone_size: .; cdr3_aa: ASSDRGYHNEQF
j_call: TRBJ2-7; v_call: TRBV5-1; clone_size: .; cdr3_aa: ASSFRGGQGREQY